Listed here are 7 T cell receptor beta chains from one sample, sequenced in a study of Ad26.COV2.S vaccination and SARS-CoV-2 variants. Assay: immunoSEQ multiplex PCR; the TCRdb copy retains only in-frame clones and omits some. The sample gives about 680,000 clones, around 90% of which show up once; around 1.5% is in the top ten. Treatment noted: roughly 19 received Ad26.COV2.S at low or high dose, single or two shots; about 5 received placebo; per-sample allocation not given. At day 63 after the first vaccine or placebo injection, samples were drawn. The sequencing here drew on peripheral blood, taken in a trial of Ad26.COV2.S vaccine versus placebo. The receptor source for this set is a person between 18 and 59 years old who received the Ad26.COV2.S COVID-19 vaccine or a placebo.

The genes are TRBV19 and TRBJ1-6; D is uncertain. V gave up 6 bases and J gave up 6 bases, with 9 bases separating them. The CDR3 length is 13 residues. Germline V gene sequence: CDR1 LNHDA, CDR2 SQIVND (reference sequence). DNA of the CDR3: TGTGCCAGTAGGACACAACCTAATTCACCCCTCCACTTT. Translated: CASRTQPNSPLHF.

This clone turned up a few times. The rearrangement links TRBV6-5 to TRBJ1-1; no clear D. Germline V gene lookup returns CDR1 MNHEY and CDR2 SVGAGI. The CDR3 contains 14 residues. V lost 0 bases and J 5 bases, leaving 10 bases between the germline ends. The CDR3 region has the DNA TGTGCCAGCAGTTACTCCCGGACCAGGACTGAAGCTTTCTTT. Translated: CASSYSRTRTEAFF.

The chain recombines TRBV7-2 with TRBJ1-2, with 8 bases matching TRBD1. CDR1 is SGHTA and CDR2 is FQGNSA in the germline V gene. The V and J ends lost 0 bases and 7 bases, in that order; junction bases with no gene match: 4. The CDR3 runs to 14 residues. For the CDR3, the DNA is TGTGCCAGCAGCTTAGCCAGGGGGCAGCCTGGCTACACCTTC. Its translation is CASSLARGQPGYTF.

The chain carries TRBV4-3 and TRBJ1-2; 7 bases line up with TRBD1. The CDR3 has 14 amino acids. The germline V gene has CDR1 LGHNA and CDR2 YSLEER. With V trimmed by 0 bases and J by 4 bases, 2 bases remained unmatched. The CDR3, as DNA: TGCGCCAGCAGCCAAGATCCAGGGGGCTATGGCTACACCTTC. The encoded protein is CASSQDPGGYGYTF.

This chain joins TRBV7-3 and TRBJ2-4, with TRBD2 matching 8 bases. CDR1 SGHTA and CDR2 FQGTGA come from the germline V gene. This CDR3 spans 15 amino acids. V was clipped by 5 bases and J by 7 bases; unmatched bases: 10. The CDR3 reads CASSPTGGALNIQYF. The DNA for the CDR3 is TGTGCCAGCAGCCCGACCGGGGGGGCCCTTAACATTCAGTACTTC.

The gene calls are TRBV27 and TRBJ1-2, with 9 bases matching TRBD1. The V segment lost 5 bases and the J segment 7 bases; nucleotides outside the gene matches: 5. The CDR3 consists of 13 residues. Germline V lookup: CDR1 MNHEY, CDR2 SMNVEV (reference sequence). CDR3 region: CASSGQGSGGYTF. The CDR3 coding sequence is TGTGCCAGCAGTGGACAGGGGTCCGGTGGCTACACCTTC.

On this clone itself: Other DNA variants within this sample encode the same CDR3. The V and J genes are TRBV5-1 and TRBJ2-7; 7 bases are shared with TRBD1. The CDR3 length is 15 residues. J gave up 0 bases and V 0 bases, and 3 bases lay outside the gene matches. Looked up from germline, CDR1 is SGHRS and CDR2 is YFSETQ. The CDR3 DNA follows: TGCGCCAGCAGCTTGGGGGGGACAGTCTCCTACGAGCAGTACTTC. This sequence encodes CASSLGGTVSYEQYF. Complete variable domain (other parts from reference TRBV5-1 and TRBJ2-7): KAGVTQTPRYLIKTRGQQVTLSCSPISGHRSVSWYQQTPGQGLQFLFEYFSETQRNKGNFPGRFSGRQFSNSRSEMNVSTLELGDSALYLCASSLGGTVSYEQYFGPGTRLTVT.